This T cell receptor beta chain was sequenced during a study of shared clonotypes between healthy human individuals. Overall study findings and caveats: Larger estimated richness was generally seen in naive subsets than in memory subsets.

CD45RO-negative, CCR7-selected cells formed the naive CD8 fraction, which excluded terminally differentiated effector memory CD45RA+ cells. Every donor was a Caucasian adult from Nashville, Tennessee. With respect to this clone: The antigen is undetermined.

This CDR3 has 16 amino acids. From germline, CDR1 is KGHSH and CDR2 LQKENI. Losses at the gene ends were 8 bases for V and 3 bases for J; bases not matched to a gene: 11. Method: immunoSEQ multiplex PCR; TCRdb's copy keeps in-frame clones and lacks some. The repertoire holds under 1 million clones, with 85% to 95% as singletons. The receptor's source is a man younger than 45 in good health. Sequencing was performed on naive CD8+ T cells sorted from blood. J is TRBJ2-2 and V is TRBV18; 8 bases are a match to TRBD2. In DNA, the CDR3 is TGTGCCAGCCGTTCCCGGACTAGCACTTACACCGGGGAGCTGTTTTTT. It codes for CASRSRTSTYTGELFF. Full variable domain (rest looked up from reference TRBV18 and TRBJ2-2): NAGVMQNPRHLVRRRGQEARLRCSPMKGHSHVYWYRQLPEEGLKFMVYLQKENIIDESGMPKERFSAEFPKEGPSILRIQQVVRGDSAAYFCASRSRTSTYTGELFFGEGSRLTVL.